The 11 T cell receptor beta chains given below trace back to one sample, sequenced in a study of glioma-infiltrating T cells. The iRepertoire nested amplicon-rescue multiplex PCR amplified TCR alpha and beta CDR3s from RNA. TCRdb reprocessed the multiplex PCR reads via MiXCR and lists one record per CDR3 protein. The sample yields 4,500 or so distinct CDR3 sequences, roughly 25% seen once. Sequenced sample: glioma tissue, nonneoplastic brain tissue, or PBMCs (not recorded which). These receptors all come from a human donor with low-grade glioma or glioblastoma, undergoing nonglioma brain surgery, or in good health (not recorded which).

This clonotype was observed many times. The gene calls are TRBV30 and TRBJ2-7, with a weak D call TRBD2 (6 bases). The CDR3 is 12 amino acids. Germline-derived CDR1 and CDR2 are GTSNPN and SVGIG (reference sequence). The ends were cut back, 2 bases at V and 3 bases at J, with 8 bases in the middle. The CDR3 loop is CAWSTSFYEQYF. In DNA, the CDR3 is TGTGCCTGGAGTACTAGCTTCTACGAGCAGTACTTC.

About this clonotype: This sequence may be a read error, since a much larger clone differs from it by one base. The rearrangement links TRBV5-1 to TRBJ2-1; D call uncertain. The V end was cut by 1 base, the J end by 3 bases, with 14 bases between. Germline-derived CDR1 and CDR2 are SGHRS and YFSETQ. The CDR3 has 16 residues. DNA of the CDR3: TGCGCCAGCAGCTTGCGGGCGGACCTACGCTACAATGAGCAGTTCTTC. Protein: CASSLRADLRYNEQFF.

As regards this clonotype: Compared with germline, one end of the junction differs, possibly owing to a read error. The chain carries TRBV7-9 and TRBJ2-3, with D unresolved. The CDR3 contains 14 residues. Germline lookup yields CDR1 SEHNR and CDR2 FQNEAQ (reference sequence). CDR3 sequence reads: CAGSLSAASDTQYF. The CDR3 DNA reads as TGTGCCGGCAGCTTATCGGCAGCTTCAGATACGCAGTATTTT.

This clonotype is labeled medium-sized. The genes are TRBV2 and TRBJ1-5; D is perhaps TRBD1 (6 bases). CDR1 is SNHLY, CDR2 FYNNEI, per germline. V lost 6 bases, J lost 3 bases, and 9 bases lay in between. CDR3 length: 13 amino acids. The CDR3 coding sequence is TGTGCCAGCAGCACAGGGCTCAATCAGCCCCAGCATTTT. Residues: CASSTGLNQPQHF.

In its sample, this clonotype ranks as medium-sized. The CDR3 loop reads CASSAQTGVNEQYF. CDR3 nucleotides: TGCGCCAGCAGCGCACAGACAGGGGTTAACGAGCAGTACTTC. J is TRBJ2-7 and V is TRBV4-1, with 8 positions matching TRBD1. This CDR3 has 14 amino acids. The germline gives CDR1 MGHRA, CDR2 YSYEKL. Trimming cost V 5 bases and J 5 bases; bases outside gene matches: 8.

The table lists this clonotype with many counts. The rearrangement links TRBV4-1 to TRBJ2-3, with TRBD2 as a possible D gene (6 bases). With 2 bases removed from V and 14 bases from J, the gap between germline ends came to 17 bases. The CDR3 is 13 residues long. Germline values: CDR1 MGHRA, CDR2 YSYEKL. CDR3 loop: CASSQSTAGLGYF. Here the CDR3 DNA reads TGCGCCAGCAGCCAATCCACGGCGGGGCTCGGGTATTTT.

The genes are TRBV2 and TRBJ2-7; a possible D gene is TRBD1 (6 bases). V lost 8 bases to trimming and J lost 9 bases, with 23 bases between them. This CDR3 has 14 residues. Germline CDR1 is SNHLY and CDR2 is FYNNEI. The CDR3 DNA follows: TGTGCCAGCCAGACAGGAAACCCCCCGCAGGGGCAGTACTTC. This translates into CASQTGNPPQGQYF.

There are a few counts of this clonotype. The chain employs TRBV5-5 and TRBJ2-2; D not resolved. The CDR3 is made up of 17 amino acids. Germline values: CDR1 SGHKS, CDR2 YYEKEE (reference sequence). Trimming removed 4 bases at V and 6 bases at J, with 22 bases between. CDR3 protein: CASSTRTAAEAAGELFF. CDR3 DNA sequence: TGTGCCAGCAGCACACGAACGGCGGCTGAGGCCGCCGGGGAGCTGTTTTTT. Full variable domain (missing parts from reference TRBV5-5 and TRBJ2-2): DAGVTQSPTHLIKTRGQQVTLRCSPISGHKSVSWYQQVLGQGPQFIFQYYEKEERGRGNFPDRFSARQFPNYSSELNVNALLLGDSALYLCASSTRTAAEAAGELFFGEGSRLTVL.

This clonotype showed up many times. V is TRBV12-3 or TRBV12-4 and J is TRBJ1-5; D not certain. The CDR3 has 13 amino acids. V lost 3 bases to trimming and J lost 1 base, with 4 bases between them. The CDR3 nucleotides read TGTGCCAGCAGTTTCGACAGCAATCAGCCCCAGCATTTT. It encodes CASSFDSNQPQHF.

This clonotype is labeled as medium-sized. The CDR3 DNA sequence: TGTGCCATCAGTGAGTCTGATAGCGGAAAGACTTACGAGCAGTACGTC. Protein product: CAISESDSGKTYEQYV. This chain links TRBV10-3 with TRBJ2-7; D is possibly TRBD2 (6 bases). Trimming pared 0 bases from V and 4 bases from J, leaving 16 bases between. Germline assignment: CDR1 ENHRY and CDR2 SYGVKD. The CDR3 loop spans 16 amino acids.

CDR3 protein: CASSLTGTSGGETQYF. CDR3 in DNA: TGTGCCAGCAGCCTGACCGGGACCAGCGGGGGAGAGACCCAGTACTTC. The chain links TRBV4-2 to TRBJ2-5; 8 positions agree with TRBD2. The CDR3 extends over 16 amino acids. The germline V gene has CDR1 LGHNA and CDR2 YNFKEQ. With 4 bases clipped from V and 4 bases from J, the junction kept 11 bases outside the gene matches.